This entry features one T cell receptor (beta chain) sequence. Its specificity is unknown. Expressed TCRB transcripts were sequenced, since all the RNA that had been isolated was reverse transcribed. TCRdb's copy holds only in-frame clones and misses some; the assay was immunoSEQ multiplex PCR. Among about 47,000 clones listed, approximately 40% were seen once. This record belongs to a study of beta chain features in type 1 diabetes. V trimming: 5 bases; J trimming: 1 base; junction bases outside the gene matches: 5. The germline V gene has CDR1 MNHEY and CDR2 SMNVEV (reference sequence). The length of the CDR3 is 16 residues. Study observations and caveats: A pattern of fewer insertions and more deletions at VDJ junctions was seen in type 1 diabetes patients. Shortening of TCRB CDR3s, moderate but significant, appeared in all four CD4+ subsets of Type 1 diabetes patients.

The TCR comes from a man aged 30-40 years with type 1 diabetes. The sample taken for sequencing was stem cell memory CD4+ T cells from blood. The chain recombines TRBV27 with TRBJ2-1; 10 nucleotides align to TRBD2. The CDR3 DNA is TGTGCCAGCAGTGTTCTAGCGGGAGCATCCTACAATGAGCAGTTCTTC. Encoded protein: CASSVLAGASYNEQFF.